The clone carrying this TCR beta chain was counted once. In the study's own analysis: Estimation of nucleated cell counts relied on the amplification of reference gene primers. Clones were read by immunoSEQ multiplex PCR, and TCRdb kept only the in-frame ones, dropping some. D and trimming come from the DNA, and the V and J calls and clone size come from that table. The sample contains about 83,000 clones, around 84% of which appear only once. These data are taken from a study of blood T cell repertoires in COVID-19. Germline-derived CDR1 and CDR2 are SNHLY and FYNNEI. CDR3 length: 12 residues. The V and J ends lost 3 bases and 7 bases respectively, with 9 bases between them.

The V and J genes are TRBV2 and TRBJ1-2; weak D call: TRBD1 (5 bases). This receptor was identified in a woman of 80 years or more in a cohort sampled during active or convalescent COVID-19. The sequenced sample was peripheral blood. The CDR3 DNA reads TGTGCCAGCAGTGACCAGGGCGTTGGCTACACCTTC. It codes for CASSDQGVGYTF. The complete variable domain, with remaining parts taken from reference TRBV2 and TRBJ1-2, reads EPEVTQTPSHQVTQMGQEVILRCVPISNHLYFYWYRQILGQKVEFLVSFYNNEISEKSEIFDDQFSVERPDGSNFTLKIRSTKLEDSAMYFCASSDQGVGYTFGSGTRLTVV.